This TCR beta chain was captured in a study of PD-L1 blockade in urothelial cancer. Study information: Patients arrived having already received 0 to 3 prior chemotherapy regimens. Reported median T cell count for blood samples was approximately 140,000.

Trimming cost V 1 base and J 0 bases, with 7 bases left between them. This CDR3 is 14 amino acids long. Germline values: CDR1 SGDLS, CDR2 YYNGEE. The time point here: peripheral blood 6 weeks after treatment start. Patients in the study were battling locally advanced or metastatic urothelial carcinoma. A word on this clone: Antigen: not known.

Overall study findings and caveats: For durable-benefit patients, tumor-associated blood clones expanded more at 3 weeks.

Here immunoSEQ multiplex PCR was the method, and the copy in TCRdb shows in-frame clones only, minus some. The sample has around 26,000 clones; 82% are singletons. The sequence came from a man between 65 and 85 years old with urothelial cancer. The chain joins TRBV9 to TRBJ1-2; the D is unclear. This sample comprised PBMCs, obtained around atezolizumab (anti-PD-L1) treatment. The CDR3 DNA is TGTGCCAGCAGCGTATATTCCTCTAACTATGGCTACACCTTC. It codes for CASSVYSSNYGYTF.